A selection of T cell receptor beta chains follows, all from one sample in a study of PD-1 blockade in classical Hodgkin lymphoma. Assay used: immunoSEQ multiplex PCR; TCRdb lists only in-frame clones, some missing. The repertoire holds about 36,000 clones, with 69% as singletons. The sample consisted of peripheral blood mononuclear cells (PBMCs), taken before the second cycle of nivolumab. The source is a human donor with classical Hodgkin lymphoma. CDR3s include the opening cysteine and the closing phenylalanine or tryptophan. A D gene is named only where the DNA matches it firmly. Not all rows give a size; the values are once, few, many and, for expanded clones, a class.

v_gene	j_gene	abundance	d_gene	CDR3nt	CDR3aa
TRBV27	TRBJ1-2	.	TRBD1	TGTGCCAGCAGAAGGACAGGGGGGGACTATGGCTACACCTTC	CASRRTGGDYGYTF
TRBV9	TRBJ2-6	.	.	TGTGCCAGCAAAAGCTCTGGCGCCAACGTCCTGACTTTC	CASKSSGANVLTF
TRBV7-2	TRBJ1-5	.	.	TGTGCCAGCAGCCCGGACAGAGTTCAGCCCCAGCATTTT	CASSPDRVQPQHF
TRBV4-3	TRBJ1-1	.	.	TGCGCCAGCAGCCAAGGTAAGGCAGTACAGACTGAAGCTTTCTTT	CASSQGKAVQTEAFF
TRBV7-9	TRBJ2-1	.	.	TGTGCCAGCAGCACCACCGGGACCTTAACCAATGAGCAGTTCTTC	CASSTTGTLTNEQFF
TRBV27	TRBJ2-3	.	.	TGTGCCAGCAGTTTAACCAGGAGCCCGGGGGATACGCAGTATTTT	CASSLTRSPGDTQYF
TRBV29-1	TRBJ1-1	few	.	TGCAGCGTTGAAGCTAACGTGGGGACAGAAGCTTTCTTT	CSVEANVGTEAFF
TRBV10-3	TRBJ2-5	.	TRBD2	TGTGCCATGGACCACGATCTAGCGGGGCGGGGAGAGACCCAGTACTTC	CAMDHDLAGRGETQYF
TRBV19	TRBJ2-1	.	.	TGTGCCAGTAGTATAGCTGGGCTATCCCCCTACAATGAGCAGTTCTTC	CASSIAGLSPYNEQFF
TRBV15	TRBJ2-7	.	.	TGTGCCACCAGCAGAGATCAGGGTTTGGGGGAGCAGTACTTC	CATSRDQGLGEQYF
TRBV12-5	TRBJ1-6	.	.	TGTGCTAGTGGCCCGTCAGGGGCTCAGGGGTCACCCCTCCACTTT	CASGPSGAQGSPLHF
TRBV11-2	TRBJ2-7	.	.	TGTGCCAGCAGCTTAGCGGGGCTCCCCTCCTACGAGCAGTACTTC	CASSLAGLPSYEQYF
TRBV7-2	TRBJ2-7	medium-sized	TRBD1	TGTGCCAGCAGCTTATTGGGACAGGGGGGATACGAGCAGTACTTC	CASSLLGQGGYEQYF
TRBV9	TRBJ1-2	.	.	TGTGCCAGCAGTAGGGACTATGGCTACACCTTC	CASSRDYGYTF
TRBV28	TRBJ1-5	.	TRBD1	TGTGCCAGCAGCTCCGGGACAGGGGGTTATCAGCCCCAGCATTTT	CASSSGTGGYQPQHF
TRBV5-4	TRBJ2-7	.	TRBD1	TGTGCCAGCAGACCGGGACAGAGCTACGAGCAGTACTTC	CASRPGQSYEQYF
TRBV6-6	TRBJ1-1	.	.	TGTGCCAGCACCGGACAATACCGGGGCACTGAAGCTTTCTTT	CASTGQYRGTEAFF
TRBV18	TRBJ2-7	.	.	TGTGCCAGCTCACAGCTGAGCTCCTACGAGCAGTACTTC	CASSQLSSYEQYF
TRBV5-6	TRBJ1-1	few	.	TGTGCCAGCAGCTTGGTCAGCTGGAACACTGAAGCTTTCTTT	CASSLVSWNTEAFF
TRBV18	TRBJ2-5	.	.	TGTGCCAGCTCACCACTTGGAACCTCGGAGACCCAGTACTTC	CASSPLGTSETQYF
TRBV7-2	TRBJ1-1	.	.	TGTGCCAGCAGCCCCCAAAGGGGCACTGAAGCTTTCTTT	CASSPQRGTEAFF
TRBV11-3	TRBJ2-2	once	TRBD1	TGTGCCAGCAGCCCGGGGACAGGGGTCGCCGGGGAGCTGTTTTTT	CASSPGTGVAGELFF
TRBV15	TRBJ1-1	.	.	TGTGCCACCAGTTGGGGAGCGAACACTGAAGCTTTCTTT	CATSWGANTEAFF
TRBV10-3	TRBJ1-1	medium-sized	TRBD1	TGTGCCATCAGTGAGTCGTTAAGGACAGGGCGGACTGAAGCTTTCTTT	CAISESLRTGRTEAFF
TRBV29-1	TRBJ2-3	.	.	TGCAGCGTTGAAGATTCTAGGAGGGGTTTCACAGATACGCAGTATTTT	CSVEDSRRGFTDTQYF
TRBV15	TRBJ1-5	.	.	TGTGCCACCAGCAGAGATAGGGGCAATCAGCCCCAGCATTTT	CATSRDRGNQPQHF
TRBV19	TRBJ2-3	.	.	TGTGCCAGTAGTATGATAGGGCTTACAGATACGCAGTATTTT	CASSMIGLTDTQYF
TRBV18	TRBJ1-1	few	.	TGTGCCAGCTCACCCAACAGGGCCGGGAACACTGAAGCTTTCTTT	CASSPNRAGNTEAFF
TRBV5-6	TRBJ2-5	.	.	TGTGCCAGCAGCTGGGCGCAAGAGACCCAGTACTTC	CASSWAQETQYF
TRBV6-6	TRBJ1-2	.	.	TGTGCCAGCAGCGACGCGGGGGCTAACTATGGCTACACCTTC	CASSDAGANYGYTF
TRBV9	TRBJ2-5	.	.	TGTGCCAGCTCAACAATGGGCGGCGCGGGGGCTAAAGAGACCCAGTACTTC	CASSTMGGAGAKETQYF
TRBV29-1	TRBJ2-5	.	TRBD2	TGCAGCGTTGCTCGGGGGGGCAGAGAGACCCAGTACTTC	CSVARGGRETQYF
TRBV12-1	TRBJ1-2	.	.	TGTGCCAGCAGCTTTGAGGGTGGCGAGAAAAGAAAAAACTATGGCTACACCTTC	CASSFEGGEKRKNYGYTF
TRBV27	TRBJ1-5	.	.	TGTGCCAGCCGCAGGACATCGAGTTACAATCAGCCCCAGCATTTT	CASRRTSSYNQPQHF
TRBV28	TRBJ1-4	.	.	TGTGCCAGCAGGACCCTCACTCGGGGGGCTGGAGCAACTAATGAAAAACTGTTTTTT	CASRTLTRGAGATNEKLFF
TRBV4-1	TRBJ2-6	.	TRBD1	TGCGCCAGCAGCCCCCGGGACAGAGGCTCTGGGGCCAACGTCCTGACTTTC	CASSPRDRGSGANVLTF
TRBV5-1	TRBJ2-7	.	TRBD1	TGCGCCAGCAGCGAACAGGGGAGCATTTACGAGCAGTACTTC	CASSEQGSIYEQYF
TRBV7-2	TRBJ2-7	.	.	TGTGCCAGCAGCTTAGAGCAGGGATACTACGAGCAGTACTTC	CASSLEQGYYEQYF
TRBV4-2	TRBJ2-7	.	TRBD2	TGTGCCAGCAGCCAAAGACTAGCGGGAGAATCCTACGAGCAGTACTTC	CASSQRLAGESYEQYF
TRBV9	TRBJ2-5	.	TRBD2	TGTGCCAGCAGCGTTAGCGGGAGGGCGGAAGAGACCCAGTACTTC	CASSVSGRAEETQYF
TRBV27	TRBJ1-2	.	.	TGTGCCAGCAGTTCGGGACGGGCTAACTATGGCTACACCTTC	CASSSGRANYGYTF
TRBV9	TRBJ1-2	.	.	TGTGCCAGCAGCGTAGGCAGGGCCGTTAGGGGAGATGGCTACACCTTC	CASSVGRAVRGDGYTF
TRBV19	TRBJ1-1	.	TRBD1	TGTGCCAGTAGTACCACGACAGGGGCCGAGAACACTGAAGCTTTCTTT	CASSTTTGAENTEAFF
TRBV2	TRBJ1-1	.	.	TGTGCCAGCAGTGAACGGCAGGCAAATGCGAACACTGAAGCTTTCTTT	CASSERQANANTEAFF
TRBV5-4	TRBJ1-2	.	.	TGTGCCAGCAGCTTCGGGGGCGTTAGCTATGGCTACACCTTC	CASSFGGVSYGYTF